Reported below is one TCR beta chain. Profiled with immunoSEQ multiplex PCR; TCRdb holds only in-frame clones, not every one. The repertoire consists of roughly 140,000 clones, with 70% to 85% occurring once and the leading ten covering more than 8.5%. This entry comes from a study of blood T cell repertoires in COVID-19. The germline CDR1 and CDR2 sequences are SGHAT and FQNNGV. This CDR3 has 19 residues. Germline trimming cut 1 base from V and 4 bases from J; bases unmatched to any gene: 16. The source of this sequence is a man aged 55 to 69 with active or convalescent COVID-19. V is TRBV11-2 and J is TRBJ2-1, with 7 bases aligning to TRBD2. Sample: peripheral blood. CDR3 protein: CASSLGGRSGAHLYNEQFF. The CDR3, as DNA: TGTGCCAGCAGCTTAGGGGGTAGGAGCGGGGCCCACTTATACAATGAGCAGTTCTTC.